The source of this T cell receptor (beta chain) is a study of blood T cell repertoires in COVID-19. Study as a whole: The United States, Italy and Spain provided the acute and convalescent COVID-19 samples. From T cells, B-cell-depleted T cells, or PBMCs came the material, which was cDNA or gDNA.

Per the study methods: Reference gene primer amplification in the assay estimated nucleated cell counts. Sequenced by immunoSEQ multiplex PCR; TCRdb stores in-frame clones only, minus some. V and J calls plus clone size are reproduced from that table; the DNA served to infer D and trimming. The sample includes around 150,000 clones, approximately 80% of them seen just once. Germline trimming cut 4 bases from V and 3 bases from J; bases unmatched to any gene: 10. The V gene's germline CDR1 is SGHNT and CDR2 YYREEE (reference sequence). The CDR3 spans 17 residues. The TCR originated in a woman of 80 years or more in a cohort sampled during active or convalescent COVID-19. The sequencing sample was made of peripheral blood. The chain has TRBV5-4 and TRBJ2-5; 12 bases map to TRBD1. Here the CDR3 reads CASSPGPGTGGEETQYF. In DNA, the CDR3 is TGTGCCAGCAGCCCCGGCCCTGGGACAGGGGGCGAAGAGACCCAGTACTTC.